This T cell receptor (beta chain) stems from a study of T-cell memory formation after mild COVID-19. Study-wide points: Clones shrinking from day 15 to 85 showed even CD4/CD8 mixes; later expanders tilted CD4+. The appearance of some responding clones in pre-infection memory suggested that cross-reactive memory joined.

Researchers used 5'RACE with constant-segment primers to make TCR alpha and TCR beta cDNA libraries that carry sample barcodes and UMIs. TCRdb reprocessed the 5' RACE reads via MiXCR and lists one record per CDR3 protein. Seen here are some 200,000 distinct CDR3 sequences, about a fifth observed once, and the top ten hold 20% to 25%. To note about this clonotype: No antigen is known for it.

The V end lost 6 bases, the J end lost 4 bases, and 19 bases lay between the germline ends. This CDR3 region has 15 residues. The source is an adult woman who had mild COVID-19 (a few samples of this study predate the infection). Cell type and time point are not known. The chain couples TRBV12-3 or TRBV12-4 to TRBJ2-7; D may be TRBD2 (7 bases). Sequencing was carried out using PBMCs or a T cell subset sorted from them (not recorded which). CDR3 region: CASSPGGEGTYEQYF. CDR3 coding DNA: TGTGCCAGCAGCCCGGGGGGCGAGGGGACGTACGAGCAGTACTTC.